A single T cell receptor (beta chain) is shown here with its context. Its antigen is not identified. This record comes from a study of multiple sclerosis patients with progressive multifocal leukoencephalopathy. V lost 5 bases, J lost 5 bases, and 9 bases stayed unmatched. Germline V lookup: CDR1 SGHTA, CDR2 FQGNSA. CDR3 length equals 16 residues. Sample time point: around eleven months of natalizumab therapy. Study conclusions and caveats: Before and during natalizumab, the clones expanded at PML already existed.

Assay used: immunoSEQ multiplex PCR; TCRdb lists only in-frame clones, some missing. The data hold about 25,000 clones, with approximately 90% observed a single time. The chain couples TRBV7-2 to TRBJ1-5; TRBD1 matches 10 bases. This receptor was identified in a man between 25 and 39 years old with multiple sclerosis. Sequenced material: PBMCs, taken from a patient treated with natalizumab. CDR3 bases: TGTGCCAGCAGCCCAGCAGGGACAGGGGTTGATCAGCCCCAGCATTTT. Translated: CASSPAGTGVDQPQHF.